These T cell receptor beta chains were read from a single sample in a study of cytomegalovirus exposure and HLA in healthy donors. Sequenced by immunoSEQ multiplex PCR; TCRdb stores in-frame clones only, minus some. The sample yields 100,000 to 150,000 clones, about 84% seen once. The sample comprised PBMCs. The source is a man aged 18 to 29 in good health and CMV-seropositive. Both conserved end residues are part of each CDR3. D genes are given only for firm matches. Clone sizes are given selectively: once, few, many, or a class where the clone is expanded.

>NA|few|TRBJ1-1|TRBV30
CAWRSNRNTEAFF
TGTGCCTGGAGGTCAAACAGGAACACTGAAGCTTTCTTT
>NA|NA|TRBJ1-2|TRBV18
CASSLEGMGYGGYTF
TGTGCCAGCTCACTGGAGGGAATGGGTTATGGTGGCTACACCTTC
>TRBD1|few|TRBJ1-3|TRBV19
CASSIGTGAAGNTIYF
TGTGCCAGTAGTATAGGGACAGGAGCTGCTGGAAACACCATATATTTT
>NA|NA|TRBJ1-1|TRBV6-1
CASSHPVNTEAFF
TGTGCCAGCAGTCACCCAGTGAACACTGAAGCTTTCTTT
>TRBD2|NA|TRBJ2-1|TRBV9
CASNPGTKYNEQFF
TGTGCCAGCAACCCCGGGACTAAATACAATGAGCAGTTCTTC
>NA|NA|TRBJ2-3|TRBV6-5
CASSSPGAVSTDTQYF
TGTGCCAGCAGTTCCCCGGGAGCGGTGAGCACAGATACGCAGTATTTT
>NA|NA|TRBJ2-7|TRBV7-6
CASSLVLDGEQYF
TGTGCCAGCAGCTTAGTACTAGACGGAGAGCAGTACTTC
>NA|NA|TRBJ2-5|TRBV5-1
CASSLFWQGSRETQYF
TGCGCCAGCAGCTTATTTTGGCAGGGAAGTCGGGAGACCCAGTACTTC
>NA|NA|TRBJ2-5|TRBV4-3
CASSQDLGSWETQYF
TGCGCCAGCAGCCAAGATCTAGGCAGTTGGGAGACCCAGTACTTC
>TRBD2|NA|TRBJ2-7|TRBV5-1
CASSFRRGNEQYF
TGCGCCAGCAGCTTCCGGCGGGGGAACGAGCAATACTTC
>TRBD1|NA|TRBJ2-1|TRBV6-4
CASSDTPLRDRVVNEQFF
TGTGCCAGCAGTGACACCCCTCTCCGGGACAGGGTTGTCAATGAGCAGTTCTTC
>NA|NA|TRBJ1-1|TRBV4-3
CASSQYTIGTEAFF
TGCGCCAGCAGCCAATATACTATTGGCACTGAAGCTTTCTTT
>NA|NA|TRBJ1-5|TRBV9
CASSLGGDQQPQHF
TGTGCCAGCAGCCTGGGGGGGGATCAACAGCCCCAGCATTTT
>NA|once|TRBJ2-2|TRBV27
CASSHNTGELFF
TGTGCCAGCAGTCATAACACCGGGGAGCTGTTTTTT
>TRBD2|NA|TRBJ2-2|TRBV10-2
CASSLAGGLLTGELFF
TGCGCCAGCAGTCTAGCGGGGGGGCTTCTTACCGGGGAGCTGTTTTTT
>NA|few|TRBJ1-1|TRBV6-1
CASSEGGSYTEAFF
TGTGCCAGCAGTGAAGGCGGTTCGTACACTGAAGCTTTCTTT
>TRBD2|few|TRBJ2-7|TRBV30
CAWSGASSGRFYEQYF
TGTGCCTGGAGTGGGGCCTCTAGCGGGAGGTTCTACGAGCAGTACTTC
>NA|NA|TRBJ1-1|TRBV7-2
CASSPTVNTEAFF
TGTGCCAGCAGCCCGACAGTGAACACTGAAGCTTTCTTT
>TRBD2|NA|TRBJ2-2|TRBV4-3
CASSQYASGSPGELFF
TGCGCCAGCAGCCAATATGCCAGCGGGAGCCCCGGGGAGCTGTTTTTT
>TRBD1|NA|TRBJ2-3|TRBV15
CATSDAGGADTQYF
TGTGCCACCAGCGACGCAGGGGGCGCAGATACGCAGTATTTT
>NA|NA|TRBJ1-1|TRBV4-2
CASSQDRENTEAFF
TGTGCCAGCAGCCAAGACCGCGAGAACACTGAAGCTTTCTTT
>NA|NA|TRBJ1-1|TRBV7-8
CASSLGGEPLRAFF
TGTGCCAGCAGCTTAGGAGGAGAGCCCTTGAGGGCTTTCTTT
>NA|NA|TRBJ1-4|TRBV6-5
CASSASGATNEKLFF
TGTGCCAGCAGTGCCTCGGGGGCAACTAATGAAAAACTGTTTTTT
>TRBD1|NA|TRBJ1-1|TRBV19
CASSGPQGATEAFF
TGTGCCAGTAGTGGACCACAGGGGGCCACTGAAGCTTTCTTT
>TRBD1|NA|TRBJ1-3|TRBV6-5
CASRTGGRGNTIYF
TGTGCCAGCAGGACAGGGGGAAGAGGAAACACCATATATTTT